One sample yielded the 16 T cell receptor beta chains listed below, sequenced in a study of cytomegalovirus exposure and HLA in healthy donors. Primers included in the PCR were 60 Vbeta and 13 Jbeta primers. TCRdb's table, derived via immunoSEQ multiplex PCR, lists solely in-frame clones and lacks some. The sample includes 80,000 to 100,000 clones, roughly four fifths of them seen just once. The specimen was PBMCs. The source of these receptors is a man aged 35 to 55 in good health and CMV-seronegative.

This clone was recorded once. Given the absence of the conserved phenylalanine or tryptophan at the CDR3 end, a read error is likely. V is TRBV7-9 and J is TRBJ1-1, with 12 bases fitting TRBD1. Germline trimming cut 2 bases from V and 5 bases from J; bases unmatched to any gene: 6. Looked up from germline, CDR1 is SEHNR and CDR2 is FQNEAQ (reference sequence). The CDR3 runs 16 residues. CDR3 residues: CASSLTGTGGGTEAFV. The CDR3 DNA follows: TGTGCCAGCAGCTTAACCGGGACAGGGGGCGGTACTGAAGCTTTCGTT.

The V and J genes are TRBV19 and TRBJ2-2, with TRBD1 as a possible D gene (5 bases). Germline CDR1 reads LNHDA; CDR2 reads SQIVND (reference sequence). This CDR3 is 13 amino acids long. The V and J ends lost 2 bases and 4 bases respectively, with 5 bases between them. The CDR3 DNA reads TGTGCCAGTAGTATAAGGGGCACCGGGGAGCTGTTTTTT. This codes for CASSIRGTGELFF.

The CDR3 region is CASSLGLSNSPLHF. CDR3 nucleotides: TGTGCCAGCAGCTTAGGTCTTAGTAATTCACCCCTCCACTTT. The chain links TRBV7-2 to TRBJ1-6; D unresolved. The germline V gene has CDR1 SGHTA and CDR2 FQGNSA. The CDR3 has 14 residues. The ends were cut back, 1 base at V and 6 bases at J, with 7 bases in the middle.

V is TRBV12-5 and J is TRBJ1-2; 7 positions match TRBD1. CDR1 LGHNT and CDR2 FRNRAP come from the germline V gene. Germline trimming cut 3 bases from V and 9 bases from J; bases unmatched to any gene: 10. This CDR3 spans 14 amino acids. The DNA of the CDR3 is TGTGCTAGTGGTTTTCCGACAGGGCCGGGGAGCTACACCTTC. This sequence encodes CASGFPTGPGSYTF. The full variable domain, completed using reference TRBV12-5 and TRBJ1-2, is DARVTQTPRHKVTEMGQEVTMRCQPILGHNTVFWYRQTMMQGLELLAYFRNRAPLDDSGMPKDRFSAEMPDATLATLKIQPSEPRDSAVYFCASGFPTGPGSYTFGSGTRLTVV.

The chain recombines TRBV18 with TRBJ1-2, with D possibly being TRBD1 (5 bases). The germline CDR1 and CDR2 sequences are KGHSH and LQKENI. The CDR3 spans 15 residues. The ends were cut back, 6 bases at V and 3 bases at J, with 17 bases in the middle. The CDR3 is CASSPMGREDYGYTF. DNA for the CDR3: TGTGCCAGCTCGCCGATGGGACGGGAGGACTATGGCTACACCTTC. Filled out from reference TRBV18 and TRBJ1-2, the complete variable domain reads NAGVMQNPRHLVRRRGQEARLRCSPMKGHSHVYWYRQLPEEGLKFMVYLQKENIIDESGMPKERFSAEFPKEGPSILRIQQVVRGDSAAYFCASSPMGREDYGYTFGSGTRLTVV.

This rearrangement joins TRBV5-4 to TRBJ1-5; D gene unclear. Germline lookup yields CDR1 SGHNT and CDR2 YYREEE (reference sequence). V was shortened by 0 bases and J by 5 bases, with 6 bases between the two germline ends. This CDR3 contains 13 residues. CDR3 sequence (DNA): TGTGCCAGCAGCTTGGACCCAGATCAGCCCCAGCATTTT. Translation gives CASSLDPDQPQHF.

V and J are TRBV2 and TRBJ1-1, with a possible D match to TRBD1 (6 bases). Trimming stripped 4 bases from V and 1 base from J, with 13 bases between. Germline lookup yields CDR1 SNHLY and CDR2 FYNNEI. This CDR3 has 15 residues. CDR3 nucleotide sequence: TGTGCCAGCAGTGTTCAGGGGATCCGGAACACTGAAGCTTTCTTT. This translates into CASSVQGIRNTEAFF.

The chain has TRBV6-6 and TRBJ2-7; D is ambiguous. CDR3 length: 12 amino acids. The V end was cut by 5 bases, the J end by 2 bases, with 7 bases between. The germline V gene encodes CDR1 MNHNY and CDR2 SVGAGI (reference sequence). CDR3 in DNA: TGTGCCAGCAGTCTCGAGGCCTACGAGCAGTACTTC. It specifies CASSLEAYEQYF.

The chain carries TRBV10-3 and TRBJ2-5; D possibly corresponds to TRBD2 (7 bases). This CDR3 spans 18 amino acids. Trimming took off 2 bases at V and 1 base at J, with 20 bases between the two ends. CDR1 and CDR2 (germline): ENHRY, SYGVKD. The CDR3 loop reads CAISEPYRGGGFQETQYF. CDR3 DNA: TGTGCCATCAGTGAGCCATACCGGGGCGGGGGCTTCCAAGAGACCCAGTACTTC.

On this clone: Other DNA sequences in this specimen translate into the identical CDR3. The chain joins TRBV28 to TRBJ2-7; D is possibly TRBD1 (6 bases). The CDR3 extends over 17 amino acids. V lost 5 bases to trimming and J lost 6 bases, with 26 bases between them. Germline V lookup: CDR1 MDHEN, CDR2 SYDVKM. The CDR3 loop reads CASSLPGLGATRGEQYF. The CDR3 DNA sequence: TGTGCCAGCAGTCTCCCAGGGCTGGGGGCGACCAGGGGCGAGCAGTACTTC.

This sequence joins TRBV7-2 and TRBJ1-1, with 9 bases identical to TRBD1. From germline, CDR1 is SGHTA and CDR2 FQGNSA. With 6 bases clipped from V and 6 bases from J, the junction kept 11 bases outside the gene matches. The CDR3 is 15 residues long. The CDR3 bases are TGTGCCAGCAGTACCCAAGGGACAGGGAGAGCTGAAGCTTTCTTT. Residues: CASSTQGTGRAEAFF. Based on the CDR3 plus reference TRBV7-2 and TRBJ1-1, the full variable domain is GAGVSQSPSNKVTEKGKDVELRCDPISGHTALYWYRQSLGQGLEFLIYFQGNSAPDKSGLPSDRFSAERTGGSVSTLTIQRTQQEDSAVYLCASSTQGTGRAEAFFGQGTRLTVV.

CDR3 nucleotide sequence: TGTGCCAGCAGCTTAACCCCCAGGCTAGCATCTTACAATGAGCAGTTCTTC. Translating it yields CASSLTPRLASYNEQFF. The V and J genes are TRBV7-3 and TRBJ2-1; possible D gene TRBD2, 5 bases. Germline assignment: CDR1 SGHTA and CDR2 FQGTGA. Trimming pared 0 bases from V and 4 bases from J, leaving 16 bases between. This CDR3 is 17 amino acids long. The full variable domain, rest sourced from reference TRBV7-3 and TRBJ2-1, is GAGVSQTPSNKVTEKGKYVELRCDPISGHTALYWYRQSLGQGPEFLIYFQGTGAADDSGLPNDRFFAVRPEGSVSTLKIQRTERGDSAVYLCASSLTPRLASYNEQFFGPGTRLTVL.

The gene calls are TRBV7-2 and TRBJ2-7, with 9 nucleotides matching TRBD2. The CDR3 length is 16 residues. Germline V lookup: CDR1 SGHTA, CDR2 FQGNSA. The V and J ends lost 1 base and 8 bases, in that order; junction bases with no gene match: 12. CDR3 sequence: CASSLGPGGGADKQYF. CDR3 nucleotides: TGTGCCAGCAGCTTAGGTCCAGGCGGGGGGGCTGATAAGCAGTACTTC.

This sequence joins TRBV7-9 and TRBJ2-5, with 7 bases aligning to TRBD2. The CDR3 contains 15 residues. V trimming: 4 bases; J trimming: 2 bases; junction bases outside the gene matches: 7. Germline V gene sequence: CDR1 SEHNR, CDR2 FQNEAQ (reference sequence). The CDR3 region is CASSYGLGWQETQYF. CDR3 bases: TGTGCCAGCAGCTACGGACTAGGATGGCAAGAGACCCAGTACTTC.

This clone was observed a handful of times. The J gene is TRBJ1-1, the V gene TRBV5-4; 7 bases match TRBD1. The J segment lost 4 bases and the V segment lost 3 bases, leaving 6 bases of the junction unmatched. The CDR3 runs to 14 residues. Germline V gives CDR1 SGHNT, CDR2 YYREEE (reference sequence). CDR3 sequence: CASSYTGAATEAFF. The CDR3 region has the DNA TGTGCCAGCAGCTATACAGGGGCGGCCACTGAAGCTTTCTTT.

The CDR3 nucleotides read TGTGCCAGCAGCTTGTGGGTGGAGGAAGACACCGGGGAGCTGTTTTTT. Translation: CASSLWVEEDTGELFF. The chain recombines TRBV5-6 with TRBJ2-2; D is possibly TRBD2 (5 bases). V shed 1 base and J shed 3 bases, with 13 bases lying between them. Germline values: CDR1 SGHDT, CDR2 YYEEEE. CDR3 length equals 16 residues. Variable domain in full (rest from reference TRBV5-6 and TRBJ2-2): DAGVTQSPTHLIKTRGQQVTLRCSPKSGHDTVSWYQQALGQGPQFIFQYYEEEERQRGNFPDRFSGHQFPNYSSELNVNALLLGDSALYLCASSLWVEEDTGELFFGEGSRLTVL.